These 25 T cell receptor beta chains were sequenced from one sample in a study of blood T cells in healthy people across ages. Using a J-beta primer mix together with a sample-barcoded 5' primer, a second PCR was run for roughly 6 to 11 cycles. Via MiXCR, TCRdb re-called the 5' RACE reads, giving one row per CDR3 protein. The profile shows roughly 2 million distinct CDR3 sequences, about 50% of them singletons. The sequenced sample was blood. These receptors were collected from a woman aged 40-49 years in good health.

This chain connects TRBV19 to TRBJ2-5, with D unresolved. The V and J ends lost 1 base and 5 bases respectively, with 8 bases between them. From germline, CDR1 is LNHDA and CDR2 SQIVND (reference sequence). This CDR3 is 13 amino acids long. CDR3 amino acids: CASSIVPGETQYF. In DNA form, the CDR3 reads TGTGCCAGTAGTATAGTTCCTGGGGAGACCCAGTACTTC.

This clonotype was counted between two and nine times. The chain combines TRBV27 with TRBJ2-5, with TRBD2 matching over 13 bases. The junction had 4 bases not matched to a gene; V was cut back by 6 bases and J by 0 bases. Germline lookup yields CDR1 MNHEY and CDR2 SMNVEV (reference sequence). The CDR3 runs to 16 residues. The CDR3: CASRTSGGRYQETQYF. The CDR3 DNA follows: TGTGCCAGCAGGACTAGCGGGGGGCGGTACCAAGAGACCCAGTACTTC.

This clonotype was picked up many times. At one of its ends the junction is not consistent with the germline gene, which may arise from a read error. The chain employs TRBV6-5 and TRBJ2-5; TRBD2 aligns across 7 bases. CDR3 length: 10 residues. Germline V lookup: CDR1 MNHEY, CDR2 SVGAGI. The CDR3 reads CASGEETQYF. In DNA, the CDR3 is TGCGCCAGCGGGGAGGAGACCCAGTACTTC.

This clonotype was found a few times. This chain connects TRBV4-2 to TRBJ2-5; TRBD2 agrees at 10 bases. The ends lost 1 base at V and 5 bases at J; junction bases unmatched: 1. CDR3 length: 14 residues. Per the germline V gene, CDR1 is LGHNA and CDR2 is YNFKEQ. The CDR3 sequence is CASSQALAGETQYF. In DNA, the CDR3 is TGTGCCAGCAGCCAAGCACTAGCGGGGGAGACCCAGTACTTC.

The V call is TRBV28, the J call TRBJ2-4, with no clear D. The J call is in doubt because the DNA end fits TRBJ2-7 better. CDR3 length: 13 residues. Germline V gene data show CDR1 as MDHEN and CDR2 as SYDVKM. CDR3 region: CASSLSRLYEQYF. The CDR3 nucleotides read TGTGCCAGCAGTTTAAGCAGACTTTACGAGCAGTACTTC.

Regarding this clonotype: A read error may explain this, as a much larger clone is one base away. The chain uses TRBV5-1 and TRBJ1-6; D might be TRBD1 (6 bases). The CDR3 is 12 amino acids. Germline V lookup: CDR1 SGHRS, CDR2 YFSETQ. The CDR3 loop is CAISLAGDNLHF. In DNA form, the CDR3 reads TGCGCCATCAGCTTGGCCGGGGACAATCTCCACTTT.

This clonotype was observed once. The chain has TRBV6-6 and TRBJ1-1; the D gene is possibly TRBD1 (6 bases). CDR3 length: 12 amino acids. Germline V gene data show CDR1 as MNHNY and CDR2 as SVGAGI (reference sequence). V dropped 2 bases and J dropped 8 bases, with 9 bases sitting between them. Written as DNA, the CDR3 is TGTGCCAGCAGTTACACAGACAGGGAAGCTTTCTTT. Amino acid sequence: CASSYTDREAFF.

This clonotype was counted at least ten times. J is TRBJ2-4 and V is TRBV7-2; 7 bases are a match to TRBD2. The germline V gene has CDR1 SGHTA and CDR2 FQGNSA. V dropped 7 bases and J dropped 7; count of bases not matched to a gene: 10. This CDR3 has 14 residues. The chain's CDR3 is CASTGGRGRNIQYF. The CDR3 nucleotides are TGTGCCAGCACGGGGGGACGGGGCAGGAACATTCAGTACTTC.

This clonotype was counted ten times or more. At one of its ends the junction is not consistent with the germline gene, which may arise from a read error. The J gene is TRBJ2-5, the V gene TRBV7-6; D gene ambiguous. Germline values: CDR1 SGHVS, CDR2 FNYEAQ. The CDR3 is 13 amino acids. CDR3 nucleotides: TGTGCCAGCAGTTTAGGGCCGGTGGAGACCCAGTACTTC. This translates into CASSLGPVETQYF.

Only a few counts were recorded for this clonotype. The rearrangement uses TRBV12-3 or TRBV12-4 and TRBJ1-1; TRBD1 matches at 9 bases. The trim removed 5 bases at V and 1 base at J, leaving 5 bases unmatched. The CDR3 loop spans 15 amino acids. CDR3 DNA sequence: TGTGCCAGCAGTCCAGGGACAGGGCGGAACACTGAAGCTTTCTTT. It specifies CASSPGTGRNTEAFF.

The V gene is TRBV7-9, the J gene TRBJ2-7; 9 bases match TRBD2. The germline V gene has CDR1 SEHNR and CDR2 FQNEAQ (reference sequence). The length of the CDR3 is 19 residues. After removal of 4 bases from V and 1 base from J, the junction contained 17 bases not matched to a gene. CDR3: CASSSLEGLALEPSYEQYF. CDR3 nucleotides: TGTGCCAGCAGCTCCCTGGAGGGACTAGCCCTAGAACCATCCTACGAGCAGTACTTC.

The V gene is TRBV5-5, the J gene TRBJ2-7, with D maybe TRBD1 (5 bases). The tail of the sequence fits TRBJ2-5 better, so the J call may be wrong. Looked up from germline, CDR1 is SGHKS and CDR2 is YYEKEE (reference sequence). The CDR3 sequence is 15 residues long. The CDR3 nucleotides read TGTGCCAGCAGCTCGAGTAGGGGCACGGTGAAGACCCAGTACTTC. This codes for CASSSSRGTVKTQYF.

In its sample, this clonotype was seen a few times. The CDR3 here is CASSIGMKAKNIQYF. In DNA form, the CDR3 reads TGTGCCAGCAGTATAGGGATGAAGGCCAAAAACATTCAGTACTTC. The chain has TRBV27 and TRBJ2-4; D call uncertain. V was clipped by 5 bases and J by 1 base, with 12 bases between them. This CDR3 has 15 amino acids. In germline, CDR1 is MNHEY, CDR2 SMNVEV (reference sequence).

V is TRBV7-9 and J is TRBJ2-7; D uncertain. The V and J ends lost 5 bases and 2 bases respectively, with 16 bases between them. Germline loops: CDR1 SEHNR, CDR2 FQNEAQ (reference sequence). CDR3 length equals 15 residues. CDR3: CASSLNMIPPYEQYF. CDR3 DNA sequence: TGTGCCAGCAGCCTCAATATGATTCCCCCCTACGAGCAGTACTTC. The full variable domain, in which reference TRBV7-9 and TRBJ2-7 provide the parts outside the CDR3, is DTGVSQNPRHKITKRGQNVTFRCDPISEHNRLYWYRQTLGQGPEFLTYFQNEAQLEKSRLLSDRFSAERPKGSFSTLEIQRTEQGDSAMYLCASSLNMIPPYEQYFGPGTRLTVT.

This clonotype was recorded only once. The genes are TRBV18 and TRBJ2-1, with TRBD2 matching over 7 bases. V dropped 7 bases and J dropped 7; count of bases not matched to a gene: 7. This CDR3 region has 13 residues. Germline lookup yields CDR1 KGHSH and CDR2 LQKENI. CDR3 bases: TGTGCCAGCTTACAAAGCGGGGCGAATGAGCAGTTCTTC. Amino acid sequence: CASLQSGANEQFF. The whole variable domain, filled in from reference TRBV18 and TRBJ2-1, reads NAGVMQNPRHLVRRRGQEARLRCSPMKGHSHVYWYRQLPEEGLKFMVYLQKENIIDESGMPKERFSAEFPKEGPSILRIQQVVRGDSAAYFCASLQSGANEQFFGPGTRLTVL.

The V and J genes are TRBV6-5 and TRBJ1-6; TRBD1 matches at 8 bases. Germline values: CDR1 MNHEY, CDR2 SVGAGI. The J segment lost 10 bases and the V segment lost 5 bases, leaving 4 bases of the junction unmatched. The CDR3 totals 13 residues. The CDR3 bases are TGTGCCAGCAGTGACAGGGGTGGCTCACCCCTCCACTTT. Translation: CASSDRGGSPLHF.

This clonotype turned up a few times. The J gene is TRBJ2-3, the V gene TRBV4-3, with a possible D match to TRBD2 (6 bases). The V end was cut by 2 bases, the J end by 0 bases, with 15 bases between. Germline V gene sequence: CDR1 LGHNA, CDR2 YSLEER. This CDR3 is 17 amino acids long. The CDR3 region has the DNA TGCGCCAGCAGCCAACGCCGGGCGGGATCTAGCACAGATACGCAGTATTTT. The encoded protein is CASSQRRAGSSTDTQYF.

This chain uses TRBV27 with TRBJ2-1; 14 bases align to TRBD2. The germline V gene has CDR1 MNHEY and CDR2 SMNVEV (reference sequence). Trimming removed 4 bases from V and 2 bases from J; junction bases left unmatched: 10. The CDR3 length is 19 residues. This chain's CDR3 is CASSSTGTSGGPPYNEQFF. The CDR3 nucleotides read TGTGCCAGCAGTTCGACCGGGACTAGCGGGGGCCCCCCCTACAATGAGCAGTTCTTC.

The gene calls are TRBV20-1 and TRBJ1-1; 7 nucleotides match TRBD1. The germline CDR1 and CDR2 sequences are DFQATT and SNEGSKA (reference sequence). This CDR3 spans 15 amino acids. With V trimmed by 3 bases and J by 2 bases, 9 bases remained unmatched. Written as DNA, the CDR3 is TGCAGTGCTAGGGGGGCCGGGACAGTTAACACTGAAGCTTTCTTT. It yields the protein CSARGAGTVNTEAFF.

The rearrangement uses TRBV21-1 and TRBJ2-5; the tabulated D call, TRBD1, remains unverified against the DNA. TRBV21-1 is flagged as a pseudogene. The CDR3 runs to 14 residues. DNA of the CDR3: TGTGCCAGCAGCGCCCCGACAGGCGCCGAGACCCAGTACTTC. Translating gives CASSAPTGAETQYF.

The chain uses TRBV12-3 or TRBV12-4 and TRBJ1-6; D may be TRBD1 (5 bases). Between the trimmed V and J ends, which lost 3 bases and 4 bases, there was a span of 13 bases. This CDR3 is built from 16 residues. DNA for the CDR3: TGTGCCAGCAGTTTGGGGCAGGGCTTATATAATTCACCCCTCCACTTT. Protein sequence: CASSLGQGLYNSPLHF.

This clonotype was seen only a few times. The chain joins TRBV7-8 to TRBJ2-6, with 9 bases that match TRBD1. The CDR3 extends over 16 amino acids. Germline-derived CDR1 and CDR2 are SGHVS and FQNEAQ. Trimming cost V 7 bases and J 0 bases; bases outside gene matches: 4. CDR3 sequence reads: CASKGTGSSGANVLTF. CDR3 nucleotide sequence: TGTGCCAGCAAGGGGACAGGGAGCTCTGGGGCCAACGTCCTGACTTTC.

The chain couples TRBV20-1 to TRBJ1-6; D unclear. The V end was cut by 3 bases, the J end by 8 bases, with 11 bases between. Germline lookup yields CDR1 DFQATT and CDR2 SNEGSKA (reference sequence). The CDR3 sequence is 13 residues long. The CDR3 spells CSASSKTDSPLHF. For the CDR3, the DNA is TGCAGTGCTAGTAGCAAGACCGATTCACCCCTCCACTTT.

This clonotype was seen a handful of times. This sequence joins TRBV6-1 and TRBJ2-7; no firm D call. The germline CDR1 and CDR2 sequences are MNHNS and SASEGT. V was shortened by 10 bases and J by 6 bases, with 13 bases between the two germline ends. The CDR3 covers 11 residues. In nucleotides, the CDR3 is TGTGCCACCAATTCGTTGGGCGAGCAGTACTTC. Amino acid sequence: CATNSLGEQYF.

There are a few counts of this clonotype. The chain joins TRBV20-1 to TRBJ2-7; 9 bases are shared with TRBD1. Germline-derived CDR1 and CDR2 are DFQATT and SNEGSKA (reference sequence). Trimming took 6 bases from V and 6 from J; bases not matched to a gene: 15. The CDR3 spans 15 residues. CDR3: CSARSLRTGAVEQYF. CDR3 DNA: TGCAGTGCGCGGAGTCTCCGGACAGGGGCGGTCGAGCAGTACTTC.